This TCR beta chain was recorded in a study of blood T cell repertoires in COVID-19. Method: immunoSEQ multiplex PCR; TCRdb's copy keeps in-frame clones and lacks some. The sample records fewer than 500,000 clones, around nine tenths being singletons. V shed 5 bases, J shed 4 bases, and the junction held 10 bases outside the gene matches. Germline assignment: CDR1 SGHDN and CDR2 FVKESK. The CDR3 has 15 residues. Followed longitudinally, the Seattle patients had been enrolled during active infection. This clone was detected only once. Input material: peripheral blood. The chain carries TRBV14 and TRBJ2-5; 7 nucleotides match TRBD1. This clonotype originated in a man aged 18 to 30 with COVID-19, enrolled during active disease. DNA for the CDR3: TGTGCCAGCAGCTCATTTTTGGGACAGAGAGAGACCCAGTACTTC. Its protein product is CASSSFLGQRETQYF.